These 12 T cell receptor beta chains were all obtained from the same sample, sequenced in a study of T cell repertoires in cytomegalovirus infection. One entry per CDR3 protein, called by TCRdb with MiXCR from the reads. The sample records around 360,000 distinct CDR3 sequences, just under 35% being singletons. The antigens for these receptors are not known. The source material was cultured PBMCs, sampled from culture after CMV antigen stimulation. These receptor sequences come from a human donor in good health (CMV status not recorded). Some clones in this sample may be carry-over from other donors' samples.

The chain employs TRBV6-6 and TRBJ2-7; no clear D. This CDR3 contains 11 residues. V lost 6 bases and J 9 bases, leaving 12 bases between the germline ends. The V gene's germline CDR1 is MNHNY and CDR2 SVGAGI (reference sequence). CDR3 sequence reads: CASRHLLGQYV. The CDR3 nucleotides read TGTGCCAGCAGGCATCTACTCGGGCAGTACGTC.

V gene TRBV15 combines with J gene TRBJ2-5, with D perhaps matching TRBD2 (5 bases). The V end was cut by 8 bases, the J end by 5 bases, with 21 bases between. Germline CDR1 reads LNHNV; CDR2 reads YYDKDF (reference sequence). The CDR3 covers 15 residues. The CDR3 DNA follows: TGTGCCACCCGATTGGCACGGGAAGCAAGGGAGACCCAGTACTTC. Translation gives CATRLAREARETQYF.

In this sample, this clonotype turned up a few times. The chain recombines TRBV27 with TRBJ2-7; D tentatively fits TRBD1 or TRBD2 (7 bases each). The CDR3 loop spans 15 amino acids. Germline CDR1 is MNHEY and CDR2 is SMNVEV (reference sequence). The V gene lost 5 bases and the J gene lost 0 bases, with 14 bases spanning the gap. The DNA for the CDR3 is TGTGCCAGCAGTCGACAGGGACTAAGCTCCTACGAGCAGTACTTC. The encoded protein is CASSRQGLSSYEQYF.

This clonotype was detected only once. The chain combines TRBV7-2 with TRBJ2-1; 8 nucleotides agree with TRBD2. V trimming: 2 bases; J trimming: 6 bases; junction bases outside the gene matches: 6. The germline CDR1 and CDR2 sequences are SGHTA and FQGNSA. This CDR3 is 15 amino acids long. The DNA of the CDR3 is TGTGCCAGCAGCTTACCCGGGACTAGAATCAATGAGCAGTTCTTC. Protein: CASSLPGTRINEQFF.

This clonotype appeared many times. The chain has TRBV12-3 or TRBV12-4 and TRBJ1-2, with 7 bases matching TRBD1. V shed 6 bases, J shed 5 bases, and the junction held 3 bases outside the gene matches. The length of the CDR3 is 12 residues. CDR3 DNA sequence: TGTGCCAGCAGCTGGGGACAGTATGGCTACACCTTC. Protein sequence: CASSWGQYGYTF.

The rearrangement joins TRBV27 to TRBJ2-7; D call uncertain. The germline gives CDR1 MNHEY, CDR2 SMNVEV (reference sequence). The V and J ends lost 8 bases and 1 base respectively, with 15 bases between them. The CDR3 is made up of 14 amino acids. This CDR3 is CASAIRRNSYEQYF. The CDR3 coding sequence is TGTGCCAGCGCCATACGACGGAATTCCTACGAGCAGTACTTC.

CDR3: CASSFRPRDGGYTF. CDR3 in DNA: TGTGCCAGCAGCTTCAGGCCCCGTGATGGAGGCTACACCTTC. The chain recombines TRBV5-6 with TRBJ1-2; no clear D. Germline CDR1 SGHDT, CDR2 YYEEEE. Deletions cut 2 bases from V and 8 bases from J, with 16 bases between. The CDR3 runs to 14 residues. Combining the CDR3 with reference TRBV5-6 and TRBJ1-2 gives the whole variable domain DAGVTQSPTHLIKTRGQQVTLRCSPKSGHDTVSWYQQALGQGPQFIFQYYEEEERQRGNFPDRFSGHQFPNYSSELNVNALLLGDSALYLCASSFRPRDGGYTFGSGTRLTVV.

For the CDR3, the DNA is TGTGCCAGCAGTTCTGCCCCAAGCTCCTACGAGCAGTACGTC. Translation: CASSSAPSSYEQYV. The chain carries TRBV6-6 and TRBJ2-7; no clear D gene. The V and J ends lost 4 bases and 0 bases respectively, with 10 bases between them. The CDR3 spans 14 residues. Germline loops: CDR1 MNHNY, CDR2 SVGAGI (reference sequence).

This sequence joins TRBV19 and TRBJ1-1, with 12 bases identical to TRBD1. The CDR3 is 15 residues long. J lost 4 bases, V lost 0 bases, and 0 bases had no gene match. Germline V gene sequence: CDR1 LNHDA, CDR2 SQIVND (reference sequence). The CDR3 region has the DNA TGTGCCAGTAGTATAGAGGGACAGGGGGCCACTGAAGCTTTCTTT. It translates to CASSIEGQGATEAFF.

This clonotype was seen more than once but under ten times. The rearrangement links TRBV29-1 to TRBJ1-1; D is unclear. V lost 6 bases and J 8 bases, leaving 4 bases between the germline ends. This CDR3 has 8 amino acids. CDR1 and CDR2 (germline): SQVTM, ANQGSEA. The CDR3 region has the DNA TGCAGCGTGGGGGAAGCTTTCTTT. Protein sequence: CSVGEAFF.

The chain recombines TRBV27 with TRBJ2-3, with unresolved D. Germline V CDR1 and CDR2: MNHEY, SMNVEV (reference sequence). The CDR3 runs to 13 residues. Trimming cost V 4 bases and J 2 bases, with 7 bases left between them. DNA for the CDR3: TGTGCCAGCAGTTATCCTAACACAGATACGCAGTATTTT. Translating gives CASSYPNTDTQYF.

The chain links TRBV6-6 to TRBJ2-7; 8 nucleotides line up with TRBD1. This CDR3 spans 14 amino acids. The V and J ends lost 4 bases and 5 bases, in that order; junction bases with no gene match: 7. Germline lookup yields CDR1 MNHNY and CDR2 SVGAGI (reference sequence). CDR3 loop: CASSSVRQGNEQYF. In nucleotides, the CDR3 is TGTGCCAGCAGTTCGGTGCGACAGGGGAACGAGCAGTACTTC.